This T cell receptor (beta chain) stems from a study of CD8+CD57+ T cells in acquired aplastic anemia. Whole-study results and caveats: Overlapping CD8+ CDR3 repertoires of patients and controls contained some 27 shared sequences.

This clonotype was counted between two and nine times. Its cognate antigen is unknown. The CDR3 sequence is 11 residues long. Germline assignment: CDR1 SGHNT and CDR2 YYREEE (reference sequence). The ends were cut back, 2 bases at V and 7 bases at J, with 7 bases in the middle. CDR3 and TCR beta VDJ profiling relied on a genomic DNA template. TCRdb fed the reads into MiXCR, producing one record per CDR3 protein. The sample shows 350,000 to 450,000 distinct CDR3 sequences, roughly 64% of them seen only once. The source is a human donor in good health, serving as a control. Sequencing was carried out using sorted CD4+, CD8+, or CD8+CD57+ T cells (not recorded which) from PBMCs. The genes are TRBV5-4 and TRBJ2-7; D not resolved. The CDR3, as DNA: TGTGCCAGCAGCTTATCTCGGGAGCAGTACTTC. Translated: CASSLSREQYF.